A selection of T cell receptor beta chains follows, all from one sample in a study of T cells in localized non-small cell lung cancer. Sequencing was performed with immunoSEQ multiplex PCR; in TCRdb, only in-frame clones are kept and a portion is missing. The data show several thousand clones, with roughly 89% seen just once and roughly 2.3% held by the top ten. The specimen was peripheral blood, collected before any cancer treatment. These receptors were collected from a female donor over 55 with stage II squamous cell lung carcinoma. Each CDR3 is given without its conserved first and last residue.

>TRBV27|TRBJ1-6
ASTPRGGTNSPLH
>TRBV11-2|TRBJ2-3
ASSHDRTDTQY
>TRBV10-1|TRBJ2-2
ASSESQGSGELF
>TRBV5-1|TRBJ1-4
ASSLSGTTNEKLF
>TRBV5-4|TRBJ1-1
ASSKQAVIPEAF
>TRBV7-2|TRBJ1-5
ASSPIQGRAQPQH
>TRBV5-1|TRBJ1-3
ASRIEGPGNTIY
>TRBV5-4|TRBJ1-5
ASSSQGSGQPQH
>TRBV5-1|TRBJ1-1
ASSPMTANTEAF
>TRBV6-6|TRBJ1-5
ASSYTGSQPQH
>TRBV5-1|TRBJ1-2
ASSLQQEVGYT
>TRBV19|TRBJ2-2
ASSINGRVTGELF
>TRBV6-1|TRBJ2-5
ASFRTVGETQY
>TRBV27|TRBJ1-1
ASSSPTGRNTEAF
>TRBV29-1|TRBJ2-3
SVEDTPQPLEWADTQY
>TRBV19|TRBJ2-1
ASRAGYNEQF
>TRBV7-8|TRBJ2-1
ASSLVMTSGFNEQF
>TRBV11-2|TRBJ1-2
ASSLGEGGYYGYT
>TRBV18|TRBJ1-6
ASSPDSGTWSPLH
>TRBV10-3|TRBJ1-1
AISVPGGEAF
>TRBV27|TRBJ1-2
ASSSNDGNYGYT
>TRBV27|TRBJ2-5
ASSRTGGLETQY
>TRBV5-4|TRBJ2-5
ASRGGAETQY
>TRBV2|TRBJ1-1
AQGGDTEAF
>TRBV19|TRBJ1-2
ASNSGDDHYGYT
>TRBV5-1|TRBJ2-3
ASSLDGGYTDTQY
>TRBV4-1|TRBJ2-5
ASSQGPLAGGQETQY
>TRBV18|TRBJ1-2
ASSPREGDGYT
>TRBV7-2|TRBJ1-5
ASRGPGNQPQH
>TRBV28|TRBJ2-1
ASIVGGGGYNEQF
>TRBV7-6|TRBJ2-2
ASSWVNTGELF
>TRBV6-6|TRBJ1-4
ASSQTAGGEKLF
>TRBV2|TRBJ2-7
ASRERGGPSEQY
>TRBV2|TRBJ1-2
ASSELGTDSYGYT
>TRBV18|TRBJ2-2
ASSPRQGETGELF
>TRBV2|TRBJ1-2
ASTGVYGYT
>TRBV7-9|TRBJ1-2
ASSLDSSNYGYT
>TRBV29-1|TRBJ1-1
SVPPSGTGGTEAF
>TRBV5-1|TRBJ1-1
ASSTTGDTEAF
>TRBV6-6|TRBJ1-5
ASSMGQPGQPQH
>TRBV5-8|TRBJ2-5
ASSLGRLAGPGETQY
>TRBV7-9|TRBJ1-2
AYWGRAGYT
>TRBV4-2|TRBJ2-5
ASSQDTRETQY
>TRBV18|TRBJ2-5
ASSPRDFQETQY
>TRBV9|TRBJ2-5
ASSVGSGGTQY
>TRBV2|TRBJ1-1
ASSGMISGPNEGAF
>TRBV28|TRBJ1-2
ASSPDRYGYT
>TRBV7-6|TRBJ2-7
ASSLGHSYEQY
>TRBV4-1|TRBJ1-2
ASSQDLGNYGYT
>TRBV13|TRBJ1-1
ASSSPTGNTEAF
>TRBV5-1|TRBJ1-1
ASSEDTENTEAF
>TRBV11-2|TRBJ2-5
ASSQTLGQQETQY
>TRBV29-1|TRBJ2-1
SSGGPEMYNEQF
>TRBV6-4|TRBJ2-3
ASGPSGSDTQY
>TRBV9|TRBJ1-6
ASSVVAENNSPLH